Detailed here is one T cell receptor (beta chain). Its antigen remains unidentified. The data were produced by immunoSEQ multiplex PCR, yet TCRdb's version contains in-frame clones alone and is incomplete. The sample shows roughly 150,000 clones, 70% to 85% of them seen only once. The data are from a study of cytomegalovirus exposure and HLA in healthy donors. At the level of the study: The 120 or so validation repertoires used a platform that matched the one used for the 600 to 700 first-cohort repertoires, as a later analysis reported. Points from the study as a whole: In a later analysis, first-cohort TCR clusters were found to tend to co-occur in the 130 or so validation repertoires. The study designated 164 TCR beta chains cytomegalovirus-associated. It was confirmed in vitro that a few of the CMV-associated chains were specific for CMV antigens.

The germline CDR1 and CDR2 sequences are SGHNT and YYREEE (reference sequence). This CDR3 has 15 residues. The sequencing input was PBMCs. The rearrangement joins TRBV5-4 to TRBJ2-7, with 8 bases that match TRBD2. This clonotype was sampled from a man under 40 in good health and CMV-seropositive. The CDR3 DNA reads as TGTGCTTGCAGTAACCCCGGGACTAGGCGCGGCGAGCAGTACTTC. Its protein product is CACSNPGTRRGEQYF.